These 24 T cell receptor beta chains originate from one sample sequenced in a study of T cells in narcolepsy. Data came from immunoSEQ multiplex PCR; TCRdb stores just in-frame clones and leaves some out. The repertoire holds roughly 30,000 clones, with roughly four fifths as singletons. What was sequenced was memory (CD45RA-) CD4+ T cells from blood. The receptor set was obtained from a human donor in good health.

The V gene is TRBV6-1, the J gene TRBJ2-7; D remains unclear. The CDR3 consists of 15 residues. The germline gives CDR1 MNHNS, CDR2 SASEGT. Trimming pared 1 base from V and 1 base from J, leaving 11 bases between. The CDR3 sequence: CASSEGSHSSYEQYF. For the CDR3, the DNA is TGTGCCAGCAGTGAAGGTTCGCACAGTTCCTACGAGCAGTACTTC.

The chain has TRBV7-2 and TRBJ2-5, with D unresolved. Germline CDR1 SGHTA, CDR2 FQGNSA. Trimming took off 4 bases at V and 0 bases at J, with 3 bases between the two ends. This CDR3 region has 12 residues. The CDR3 sequence is CASSSYQETQYF. CDR3 DNA: TGTGCCAGCAGCTCGTACCAAGAGACCCAGTACTTC.

This clone was seen more than once but under ten times. The junction shows a germline mismatch at one end, possibly a read error. The rearrangement uses TRBV5-1 and TRBJ1-2; 7 bases map to TRBD1. CDR1 SGHRS and CDR2 YFSETQ come from the germline V gene. The CDR3 consists of 13 residues. This CDR3 reads CASSLEVNRGVSF. The DNA of the CDR3 is TGCGCCAGCAGCTTGGAGGTCAACAGGGGAGTATCCTTC.

The chain employs TRBV27 and TRBJ1-5, with D perhaps TRBD1 (6 bases). This CDR3 spans 15 amino acids. Germline V gives CDR1 MNHEY, CDR2 SMNVEV (reference sequence). Deletions cut 2 bases from V and 0 bases from J, with 8 bases between. Here the CDR3 reads CASSLQGLSNQPQHF. As DNA, the CDR3 is TGTGCCAGCAGTTTACAGGGGCTTAGCAATCAGCCCCAGCATTTT.

This clone came up a few times. This sequence joins TRBV19 and TRBJ2-7; 7 bases map to TRBD2. Trimming took 9 bases from V and 4 from J; bases not matched to a gene: 6. Germline-derived CDR1 and CDR2 are LNHDA and SQIVND (reference sequence). The CDR3 extends over 12 amino acids. CDR3 sequence: CASNQGGYEQYF. DNA for the CDR3: TGTGCCAGCAACCAGGGAGGGTACGAGCAGTACTTC.

There are a few counts of this clone. The chain uses TRBV7-2 and TRBJ2-7, with D perhaps given as TRBD1 or TRBD2 (5 bases each). The V and J ends lost 4 bases and 4 bases respectively, with 17 bases between them. Germline V lookup: CDR1 SGHTA, CDR2 FQGNSA. This CDR3 contains 15 residues. The CDR3 DNA follows: TGTGCCAGCAGCTCCCGACAGTCAACTAGATACGAGCAGTACTTC. This codes for CASSSRQSTRYEQYF.

This clone was recorded a few times. The chain uses TRBV27 and TRBJ2-7, with TRBD2 as a possible D gene (6 bases). V lost 8 bases, J lost 2 bases, and 13 bases lay in between. The CDR3 length is 13 residues. Germline values: CDR1 MNHEY, CDR2 SMNVEV (reference sequence). The CDR3 protein is CASGTPSPYEQYF. The CDR3 nucleotides read TGTGCCAGCGGGACTCCTTCTCCCTACGAGCAGTACTTC.

J is TRBJ1-1 and V is TRBV7-2, with a possible D match to TRBD1 (6 bases). Germline loops: CDR1 SGHTA, CDR2 FQGNSA. The CDR3 covers 14 residues. Deletions cut 1 base from V and 5 bases from J, with 11 bases between. CDR3 DNA sequence: TGTGCCAGCAGCTTAGACCAGGGGAGAACTGAAGCTTTCTTT. It encodes CASSLDQGRTEAFF. The full variable domain, with the rest looked up from reference TRBV7-2 and TRBJ1-1, is GAGVSQSPSNKVTEKGKDVELRCDPISGHTALYWYRQSLGQGLEFLIYFQGNSAPDKSGLPSDRFSAERTGGSVSTLTIQRTQQEDSAVYLCASSLDQGRTEAFFGQGTRLTVV.

V and J are TRBV7-9 and TRBJ1-1; no firm D call. V lost 5 bases to trimming and J lost 3 bases, with 16 bases between them. Germline assignment: CDR1 SEHNR and CDR2 FQNEAQ (reference sequence). CDR3 length: 15 amino acids. The CDR3 protein is CASSPRVLSDTEAFF. The CDR3 region has the DNA TGTGCCAGCAGCCCGAGGGTCCTTTCCGACACTGAAGCTTTCTTT. The whole variable domain, remainder taken from reference TRBV7-9 and TRBJ1-1, is DTGVSQNPRHKITKRGQNVTFRCDPISEHNRLYWYRQTLGQGPEFLTYFQNEAQLEKSRLLSDRFSAERPKGSFSTLEIQRTEQGDSAMYLCASSPRVLSDTEAFFGQGTRLTVV.

V usage is TRBV18 and J usage is TRBJ1-2; 9 bases line up with TRBD1. J gave up 3 bases and V 3 bases, and 5 bases lay outside the gene matches. CDR3 size: 15 residues. Germline V gene data show CDR1 as KGHSH and CDR2 as LQKENI. The CDR3 reads CASSPTRQGDYGYTF. The CDR3 bases are TGTGCCAGCTCACCGACTCGACAGGGGGACTATGGCTACACCTTC.

This clone has more than one count but fewer than ten. The chain couples TRBV6-1 to TRBJ2-2; D not resolved. Germline CDR1 is MNHNS and CDR2 is SASEGT. Trimming left V 5 bases short and J 4 bases short, with 2 bases between. This CDR3 has 11 amino acids. The CDR3 region has the DNA TGTGCCAGCAGTTTCACCGGGGAGCTGTTTTTT. Its translation is CASSFTGELFF.

This clone showed up just a few times. The chain employs TRBV19 and TRBJ1-4, with 8 bases identical to TRBD1. The germline V gene has CDR1 LNHDA and CDR2 SQIVND (reference sequence). V lost 3 bases, J lost 6 bases, and 6 bases stayed unmatched. The CDR3 extends over 15 amino acids. The CDR3 coding sequence is TGTGCCAGTAGTATTTTCGGGACAGGAGATGAAAAACTGTTTTTT. Translated: CASSIFGTGDEKLFF.

V gene TRBV5-4 combines with J gene TRBJ2-5; no definite D call. Germline V gene lookup returns CDR1 SGHNT and CDR2 YYREEE (reference sequence). V was clipped by 5 bases and J by 5 bases, with 13 bases between them. This CDR3 region has 13 residues. CDR3 region: CASSHDKVETQYF. The CDR3 nucleotides are TGTGCCAGCAGTCATGACAAGGTCGAGACCCAGTACTTC. Looking up the rest from reference TRBV5-4 and TRBJ2-5 gives the full variable domain: ETGVTQSPTHLIKTRGQQVTLRCSSQSGHNTVSWYQQALGQGPQFIFQYYREEENGRGNFPPRFSGLQFPNYSSELNVNALELDDSALYLCASSHDKVETQYFGPGTRLLVL.

This chain joins TRBV9 and TRBJ1-2, with D maybe TRBD1 (5 bases). The V gene's germline CDR1 is SGDLS and CDR2 YYNGEE. Between the trimmed V and J ends, which lost 6 bases and 0 bases, there was a span of 27 bases. The CDR3 sequence is 19 residues long. The CDR3, as DNA: TGTGCCAGCACAGAAAGGGGCGACTCTGCCTACGTAGCTAACTATGGCTACACCTTC. It codes for CASTERGDSAYVANYGYTF.

The V call is TRBV12-2, the J call TRBJ1-5. TRBV12-2 is an annotated pseudogene. The CDR3 length is 14 residues. The CDR3 sequence: CASRLSRGNQPQHF. Written as DNA, the CDR3 is TGTGCAAGTCGCTTAAGTAGGGGCAATCAGCCCCAGCATTTT.

The gene calls are TRBV11-2 and TRBJ2-7, with 9 bases identical to TRBD2. V trimming: 5 bases; J trimming: 6 bases; junction bases outside the gene matches: 11. The CDR3 has 15 amino acids. Germline values: CDR1 SGHAT, CDR2 FQNNGV. The CDR3, as DNA: TGTGCCAGCAGCCCACTCATAGCGGGAGTCGGCGAGCAGTACTTC. It specifies CASSPLIAGVGEQYF.

V usage is TRBV5-4 and J usage is TRBJ2-3; possible D gene TRBD2, 6 bases. Looked up from germline, CDR1 is SGHNT and CDR2 is YYREEE (reference sequence). V lost 6 bases and J 1 base, leaving 12 bases between the germline ends. This CDR3 is 14 amino acids long. CDR3 sequence: CASNRDSRTDTQYF. The CDR3 DNA is TGTGCCAGCAACCGGGACTCTCGCACAGATACGCAGTATTTT.

The gene calls are TRBV19 and TRBJ2-3, with D perhaps assigned TRBD1 or TRBD2 (5 bases each). CDR3 size: 15 residues. Trimming took 4 bases from V and 5 from J, leaving 16 bases between them. CDR1 and CDR2 (germline): LNHDA, SQIVND (reference sequence). The chain's CDR3 is CASSSAALGEDTQYF. The CDR3 coding sequence is TGTGCCAGTAGTAGTGCGGCCCTGGGGGAAGATACGCAGTATTTT.

The V call is TRBV29-1, the J call TRBJ2-7; tentative D call: TRBD2 (5 bases). The V end was cut by 6 bases, the J end by 6 bases, with 12 bases between. CDR3 length: 11 amino acids. Per germline, CDR1 SQVTM and CDR2 ANQGSEA. CDR3 coding DNA: TGCAGCGTCCAGAGGGAGAGCGAGCAGTACTTC. Protein: CSVQRESEQYF.

V usage is TRBV14 and J usage is TRBJ2-2; maybe TRBD2 (5 bases). The CDR3 covers 13 residues. CDR1 is SGHDN and CDR2 is FVKESK in the germline V gene. V dropped 1 base and J dropped 6 bases, with 6 bases sitting between them. The CDR3 here is CASSQVRAGELFF. CDR3 DNA: TGTGCCAGCAGCCAAGTGCGGGCCGGGGAGCTGTTTTTT.

The genes are TRBV18 and TRBJ1-3; the match to TRBD1 covers 8 bases. The length of the CDR3 is 15 residues. Trimming removed 2 bases from V and 11 bases from J; junction bases left unmatched: 11. CDR1 is KGHSH, CDR2 LQKENI, per germline. For the CDR3, the DNA is TGTGCCAGCTCACCAGCGGACAGGGAGCCCACGGCCATATATTTT. It yields the protein CASSPADREPTAIYF.

The chain carries TRBV5-5 and TRBJ1-4; the D gene is possibly TRBD1 (6 bases). The ends were cut back, 5 bases at V and 2 bases at J, with 10 bases in the middle. This CDR3 has 14 residues. Germline CDR1 and CDR2: SGHKS and YYEKEE (reference sequence). CDR3 residues: CASRITGTNEKLFF. The CDR3 DNA reads as TGTGCCAGCAGGATTACAGGGACTAATGAAAAACTGTTTTTT.

This rearrangement joins TRBV11-2 to TRBJ1-2; D not certain. Germline assignment: CDR1 SGHAT and CDR2 FQNNGV. The V and J ends lost 5 bases and 1 base respectively, with 8 bases between them. CDR3 length: 13 amino acids. The CDR3 region has the DNA TGTGCCAGCAGCCCCCGGTTTAACTATGGCTACACCTTC. It is translated as CASSPRFNYGYTF.

This clone was recorded once. The V gene is TRBV6-5, the J gene TRBJ1-5; D perhaps matches TRBD1 (5 bases). V was pared by 8 bases and J by 6 bases, with 14 bases between. The CDR3 has 13 residues. CDR1 MNHEY and CDR2 SVGAGI come from the germline V gene. DNA of the CDR3: TGTGCCAGCTCGAGCGGGGGAGGTCAGCCCCAGCATTTT. Protein: CASSSGGGQPQHF.